This TCR beta chain was sequenced for a study of blood T cell repertoires in COVID-19. Per the original methods: The assay estimated nucleated cells by amplifying reference gene primers. Only in-frame clones appear in the TCRdb table, and some are missing; sequencing was by immunoSEQ multiplex PCR. D and trimming come from the DNA, and the V and J calls and clone size come from that table. The sample gives fewer than 500,000 clones, roughly 90% of which show up once; about 0.7% is in the top ten. This clone was seen a single time. There are 16 residues in the CDR3. CDR1 and CDR2 from the germline V gene are LNHDA and SQIVND (reference sequence). The V end lost 4 bases, the J end lost 5 bases, and 21 bases lay between the germline ends.

Sequenced sample: PBMCs or T cells enriched from blood (not recorded which). The chain employs TRBV19 and TRBJ2-7, with D possibly TRBD2 on 6 matching bases. This TCR was recovered from a woman between 18 and 30 years old who had recovered from COVID-19. The CDR3 region has the DNA TGTGCCAGTAGTACCGGGACTGCCAACTCCAGGCACGAGCAGTACTTC. As protein: CASSTGTANSRHEQYF.